Listed below are T cell receptor beta chains from one sample, sequenced in a study of post-analysis software for immune sequencing data. TCRdb reanalysed the PCR reads using MiXCR and keeps one entry per CDR3 protein. In the table there are 380,000 or so distinct CDR3 sequences, less than 35% of which are singletons. Sequencing was carried out using blood. The receptors shown here come from a girl between 10 and 17 years old with multiple sclerosis. Each CDR3 is given with its conserved first and last residue. A D gene is named only where the DNA matches it firmly. Expanded clones are given a class, and other clones once, few, many or no size at all.

TRBV29-1	-	TRBJ2-1	few	TGCAGCGTTGAAGGGACAGCAAGAGATTACAATGAGCAGTTCTTC	CSVEGTARDYNEQFF
TRBV20-1	-	TRBJ2-4	-	TGCAGTGCTGAACCCATGGGTATAAGGGAGCAGTACTTC	CSAEPMGIREQYF
TRBV7-2	-	TRBJ1-6	-	TGTGCCAGCAGCTTAGATTACAAGAATTCACCCCTCCACTTT	CASSLDYKNSPLHF
TRBV20-1	TRBD2	TRBJ2-7	few	TGCAGTGCAGTTAGGACTCTAGCGGGAGACTACGAGCAGTACTTC	CSAVRTLAGDYEQYF
TRBV7-2	-	TRBJ2-5	few	TGTGCCAGCAGCCCTTCCCTAGGGGAACCAGAGACCCAGTACTTC	CASSPSLGEPETQYF
TRBV7-8	-	TRBJ1-1	few	TGTGCCAGCAGCCAACATCAGTTGAACACTGAAGCTTTCTTT	CASSQHQLNTEAFF
TRBV6-5	TRBD2	TRBJ2-5	few	TGTGCCAGCAGTTACTCGGGGGGGGAGGTAGAGACCCAGTACTTC	CASSYSGGEVETQYF
TRBV20-1	TRBD1	TRBJ2-5	few	TGCAGTGCTGGGAGACAGGGTACTTTGGAGACCCAGTACTTC	CSAGRQGTLETQYF
TRBV12-3/TRBV12-4	-	TRBJ1-2	-	TGTGCCTTAGGGGTCGGGGGAGACTATGGCTACACCTTC	CALGVGGDYGYTF
TRBV4-3	-	TRBJ1-2	-	TGCGCCAGCAGCCAAGATCGGCAGGGCCACTATGGCTACACCTTC	CASSQDRQGHYGYTF